The sequence of this T cell receptor (beta chain) was determined in a study of OX40 agonist ivuxolimab in advanced cancers. Sequencing used immunoSEQ multiplex PCR; TCRdb keeps in-frame clones, though not all of them. Among 60,000 to 70,000 clones listed, around 90% were seen once. This clonotype was obtained from an adult with an advanced solid tumor such as melanoma, head and neck, liver or kidney cancer. This material consisted of CD4+ or CD8+ T cells sorted from blood, taken in a trial of the OX40 agonist ivuxolimab.

The CDR3 DNA sequence: TGTGCCAGCAGCCCGACGGCAGGGGCAGGGAACGAGCAGTACTTC. Amino acids: CASSPTAGAGNEQYF. This chain uses TRBV7-2 with TRBJ2-7, with a possible D match to TRBD1 (6 bases). Trimming took 5 bases from V and 5 from J, leaving 19 bases between them. The CDR3 is 15 amino acids. CDR1 and CDR2 from the germline V gene are SGHTA and FQGNSA. Variable domain in full (rest from reference TRBV7-2 and TRBJ2-7): GAGVSQSPSNKVTEKGKDVELRCDPISGHTALYWYRQSLGQGLEFLIYFQGNSAPDKSGLPSDRFSAERTGGSVSTLTIQRTQQEDSAVYLCASSPTAGAGNEQYFGPGTRLTVT.